Listed here are 7 T cell receptor beta chains from one sample, sequenced in a study of neurological immune-mediated disorders. TCRdb called the 5' RACE reads again in MiXCR, with one record for every CDR3 protein. The sample has around 44,000 distinct CDR3 sequences; roughly 15% are singletons. The sample taken for sequencing was CD4+ T cells from blood. The source is a woman aged 55-70 years with HTLV-1-associated myelopathy (HAM/TSP).

In this sample, this clonotype turned up many times. The chain joins TRBV5-1 to TRBJ1-6; 9 bases line up with TRBD1. CDR3 length: 15 amino acids. In germline, CDR1 is SGHRS, CDR2 YFSETQ. With 4 bases clipped from V and 5 bases from J, the junction kept 4 bases outside the gene matches. The CDR3, as DNA: TGCGCCAGCAGCATGGGACAGGGTGATAATTCACCCCTCCACTTT. This codes for CASSMGQGDNSPLHF.

This clonotype was seen at least ten times. The rearrangement links TRBV7-9 to TRBJ1-2; unclear D gene. The germline V gene has CDR1 SEHNR and CDR2 FQNEAQ (reference sequence). Deletions cut 1 base from V and 2 bases from J, with 14 bases between. This CDR3 has 16 amino acids. CDR3: CASSLGLAERNYGYTF. In nucleotides, the CDR3 is TGTGCCAGCAGCTTAGGTCTGGCAGAGAGGAACTATGGCTACACCTTC.

This clonotype was seen repeatedly, ten times or more. This rearrangement joins TRBV12-3 or TRBV12-4 to TRBJ1-1; D unclear. This CDR3 spans 12 amino acids. Trimming stripped 6 bases from V and 12 bases from J, with 17 bases between. CDR3 DNA sequence: TGTGCCAGCAGCCCAGGAGGTGCCGTGTCTTTCTTT. Its protein is CASSPGGAVSFF.

This clonotype occurred many times. V gene TRBV7-8 combines with J gene TRBJ2-7, with 7 bases fitting TRBD2. This CDR3 has 15 amino acids. CDR1 and CDR2 from the germline V gene are SGHVS and FQNEAQ. Trimming cost V 1 base and J 1 base; bases outside gene matches: 4. For the CDR3, the DNA is TGTGCCAGCAGCTTAGAGTTGGGAGGGTCCTACGAGCAGTACTTC. It is translated as CASSLELGGSYEQYF.

The sample holds a few counts of this clonotype. The CDR3 bases are TGTGCCAGTAGTATAAGGCGGGGGGCCGGAACGAGCTCCTACAATGAGCAGTTCTTC. Its protein is CASSIRRGAGTSSYNEQFF. The chain combines TRBV19 with TRBJ2-1; 8 bases are a match to TRBD2. The trim removed 2 bases at V and 0 bases at J, leaving 12 bases unmatched. This CDR3 comprises 19 residues. Germline V gives CDR1 LNHDA, CDR2 SQIVND (reference sequence).

This clonotype appeared many times. The rearrangement joins TRBV5-1 to TRBJ2-5, with no clear D. The CDR3 has 14 residues. Deletions cut 4 bases from V and 0 bases from J, with 10 bases between. Germline loops: CDR1 SGHRS, CDR2 YFSETQ. CDR3 coding DNA: TGCGCCAGCAGCCTGAATTATAACCAAGAGACCCAGTACTTC. Amino acid sequence: CASSLNYNQETQYF. Complete variable domain (other parts from reference TRBV5-1 and TRBJ2-5): KAGVTQTPRYLIKTRGQQVTLSCSPISGHRSVSWYQQTPGQGLQFLFEYFSETQRNKGNFPGRFSGRQFSNSRSEMNVSTLELGDSALYLCASSLNYNQETQYFGPGTRLLVL.

This clonotype has at least ten counts. The V gene is TRBV7-2, the J gene TRBJ2-3, with 8 bases lining up with TRBD2. Losses at the gene ends were 5 bases for V and 2 bases for J; bases not matched to a gene: 9. CDR3 length: 16 amino acids. CDR1 and CDR2 from the germline V gene are SGHTA and FQGNSA. Here the CDR3 DNA reads TGTGCCAGCAGCGCCTCGCGGGGGGTACCCACAGATACGCAGTATTTT. As protein: CASSASRGVPTDTQYF.